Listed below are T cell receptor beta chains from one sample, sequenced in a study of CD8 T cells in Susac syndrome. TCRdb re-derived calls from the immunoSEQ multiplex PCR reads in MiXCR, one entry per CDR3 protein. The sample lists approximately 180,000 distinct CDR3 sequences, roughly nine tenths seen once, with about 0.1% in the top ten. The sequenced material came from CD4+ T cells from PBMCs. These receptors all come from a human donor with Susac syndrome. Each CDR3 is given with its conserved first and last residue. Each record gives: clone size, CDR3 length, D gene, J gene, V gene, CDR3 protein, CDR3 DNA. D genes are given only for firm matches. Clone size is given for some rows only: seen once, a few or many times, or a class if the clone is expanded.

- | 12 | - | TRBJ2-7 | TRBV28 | CATAGQFYEQYF | TGTGCCACCGCGGGACAGTTCTACGAGCAGTACTTC
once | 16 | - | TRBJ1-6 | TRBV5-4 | CASSTLTGSRNSPLHF | TGTGCCAGCAGCACACTAACAGGGTCTCGGAATTCACCCCTCCACTTT
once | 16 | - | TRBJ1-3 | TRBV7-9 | CASSPDQGGSENTIYF | TGTGCCAGCAGCCCCGACCAGGGAGGCTCTGAAAACACCATATATTTT
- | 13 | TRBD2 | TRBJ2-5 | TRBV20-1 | CSARPTSGETQYF | TGCAGTGCTAGACCTACTAGCGGAGAGACCCAGTACTTC
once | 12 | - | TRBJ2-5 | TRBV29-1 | CSGGIGLETQYF | TGCAGCGGGGGCATTGGCCTCGAGACCCAGTACTTC
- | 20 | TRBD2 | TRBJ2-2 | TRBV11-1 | CASSLLGSGLAGADTGELFF | TGTGCCAGCAGCTTATTGGGTTCGGGACTAGCGGGAGCGGACACCGGGGAGCTGTTTTTT
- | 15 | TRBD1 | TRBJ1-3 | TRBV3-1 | CASSPRQGDGNTIYF | TGTGCCAGCAGCCCCCGACAGGGGGACGGAAACACCATATATTTT
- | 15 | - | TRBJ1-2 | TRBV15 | CATSRDFGVVHGYTF | TGTGCCACCAGCAGAGATTTCGGGGTGGTACATGGCTACACCTTC
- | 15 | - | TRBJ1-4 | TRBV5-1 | CASSLETGLWEKLFF | TGCGCCAGCAGCTTGGAGACGGGGCTATGGGAAAAACTGTTTTTT
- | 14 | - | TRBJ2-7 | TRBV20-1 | CSAAGTKTSYEQYF | TGCAGTGCGGCCGGGACGAAAACCTCCTACGAGCAGTACTTC
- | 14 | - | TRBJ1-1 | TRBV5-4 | CASSLEVVETEAFF | TGTGCCAGCAGCTTGGAGGTGGTGGAAACTGAAGCTTTCTTT
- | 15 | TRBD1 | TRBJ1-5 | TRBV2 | CASGRTGGVNQPQHF | TGTGCCAGCGGCCGGACAGGGGGCGTCAATCAGCCCCAGCATTTT
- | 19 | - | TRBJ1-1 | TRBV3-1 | CASSQKLMRRPWANTEAFF | TGTGCCAGCAGCCAAAAGTTAATGCGCCGACCATGGGCGAACACTGAAGCTTTCTTT
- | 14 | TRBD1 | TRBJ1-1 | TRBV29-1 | CSVEMRQGARGAFF | TGCAGCGTTGAGATGAGGCAGGGGGCCAGGGGAGCTTTCTTT
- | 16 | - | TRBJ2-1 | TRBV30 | CAWSVLGGNPYNEQFF | TGTGCCTGGAGTGTACTGGGCGGAAACCCATACAATGAGCAGTTCTTC
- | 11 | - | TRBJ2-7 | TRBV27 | CASSSVGEQYF | TGTGCCAGCAGTTCCGTTGGCGAGCAGTACTTC
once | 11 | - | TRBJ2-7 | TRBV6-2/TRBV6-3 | CASSYIYEQYF | TGTGCCAGCAGTTACATTTACGAGCAGTACTTC
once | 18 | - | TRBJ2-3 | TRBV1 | CTSSQDTGTVAVTDTQYF | TGCACCAGCAGCCAAGATACTGGGACCGTAGCGGTAACAGATACGCAGTATTTT
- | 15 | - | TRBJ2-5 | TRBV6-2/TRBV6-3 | CASSYSWSSGETQYF | TGTGCCAGCAGTTACTCTTGGAGTTCGGGAGAGACCCAGTACTTC
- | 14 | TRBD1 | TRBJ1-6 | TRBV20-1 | CSARVGTGNSPLHF | TGCAGTGCTAGAGTCGGGACAGGGAATTCACCCCTCCACTTT
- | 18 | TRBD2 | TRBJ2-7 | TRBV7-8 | CASSPDTLGQRGSYEQYF | TGTGCCAGCAGCCCTGATACTTTGGGTCAGCGGGGCTCCTACGAGCAGTACTTC
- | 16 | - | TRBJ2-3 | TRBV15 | CATSRDGSKYTDTQYF | TGTGCCACCAGCAGAGATGGCAGCAAATACACAGATACGCAGTATTTT
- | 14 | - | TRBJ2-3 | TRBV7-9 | CASSPRAGTDAQYF | TGTGCCAGCAGCCCTAGGGCGGGCACAGATGCGCAGTATTTT
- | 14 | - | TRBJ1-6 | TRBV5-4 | CASSFQKVASPLHF | TGTGCCAGCAGCTTTCAAAAAGTCGCTTCACCCCTCCACTTT
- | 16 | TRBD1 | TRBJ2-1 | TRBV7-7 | CASSVYRDSPYNEQFF | TGTGCTAGCAGCGTGTACCGGGACAGCCCCTACAATGAGCAGTTCTTC
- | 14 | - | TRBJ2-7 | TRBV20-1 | CSASDDRLLGEQYF | TGCAGTGCATCTGATGACAGGCTACTAGGCGAGCAGTACTTC
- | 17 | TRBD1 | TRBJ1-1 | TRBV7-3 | CASSSQTGIRPDTEAFF | TGTGCCAGCAGCTCCCAGACAGGGATCCGCCCGGACACTGAAGCTTTCTTT
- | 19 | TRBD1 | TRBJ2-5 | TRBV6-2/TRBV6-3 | CASSPIHGQGKGGQETQYF | TGTGCCAGCAGTCCAATCCACGGACAGGGGAAAGGGGGCCAAGAGACCCAGTACTTC
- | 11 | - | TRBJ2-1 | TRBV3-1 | CASSGPQEQFF | TGTGCCAGCAGCGGACCCCAGGAGCAGTTCTTC
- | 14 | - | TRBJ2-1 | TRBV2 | CASSGSEPYNEQFF | TGTGCCAGCAGTGGGTCCGAACCATACAATGAGCAGTTCTTC
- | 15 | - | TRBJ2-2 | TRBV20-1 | CSAEKRDRNTGELFF | TGCAGTGCCGAAAAAAGAGACAGGAACACCGGGGAGCTGTTTTTT
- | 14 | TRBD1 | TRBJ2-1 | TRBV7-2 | CATQDRRRMDEQFF | TGTGCGACCCAGGACAGGCGACGGATGGATGAGCAGTTCTTC
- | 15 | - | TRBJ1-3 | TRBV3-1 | CASSQSADHGNTIYF | TGTGCCAGCAGCCAATCCGCCGATCATGGAAACACCATATATTTT
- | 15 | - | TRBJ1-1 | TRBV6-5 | CASSYMAGGSTEAFF | TGTGCCAGCAGTTACATGGCAGGTGGGAGCACTGAAGCTTTCTTT
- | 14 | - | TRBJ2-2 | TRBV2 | CASRGIIITGELFF | TGTGCCAGCAGGGGAATAATTATCACCGGGGAGCTGTTTTTT
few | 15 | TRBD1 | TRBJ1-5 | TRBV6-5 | CASSYSTGGRQPQHF | TGTGCCAGCAGTTACTCGACAGGGGGGCGTCAGCCCCAGCATTTT
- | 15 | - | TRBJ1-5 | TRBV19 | CASSIEDRRNQPQHF | TGTGCCAGTAGTATCGAAGATCGGCGCAATCAGCCCCAGCATTTT
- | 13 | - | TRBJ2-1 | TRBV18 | CASSPGTYNEQFF | TGTGCCAGCTCACCCGGGACCTACAATGAGCAGTTCTTC
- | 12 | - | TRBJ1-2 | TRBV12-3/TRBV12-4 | CASDRSGYGYTF | TGTGCCAGCGATCGATCGGGATATGGCTACACCTTC
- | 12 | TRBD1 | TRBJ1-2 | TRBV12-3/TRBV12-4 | CASTRDSYGYTF | TGTGCCAGCACCAGGGACAGCTATGGCTACACCTTC
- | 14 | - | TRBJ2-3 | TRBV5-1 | CASRAVLGTDTQYF | TGCGCCAGCCGGGCAGTTTTAGGCACAGATACGCAGTATTTT
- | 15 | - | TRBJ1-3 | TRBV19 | CASTVEGAAGNTIYF | TGTGCCAGTACTGTCGAAGGTGCAGCTGGAAACACCATATATTTT